The 9 T cell receptor beta chains listed next were all sequenced from one sample in a study of T-cell reconstitution after alpha-beta-depleted transplantation in children. As it was prepared, the TCRbeta library received unique molecular identifiers. TCRdb itself ran the PCR reads through MiXCR, one entry per CDR3 protein. The sample yields approximately 500,000 distinct CDR3 sequences, roughly a tenth seen once. Sequenced material: PBMCs, taken before TCRalphabeta/CD19-depleted stem cell transplant. These receptor sequences come from a child aged 2-15 years with inherited bone marrow failure, due to receive a stem cell transplant.

In its sample, this clonotype was seen many times. Compared with germline, one end of the junction differs, possibly owing to a read error. This rearrangement joins TRBV23-1 to TRBJ2-1, with 7 bases aligning to TRBD1. Being an ORF, TRBV23-1 has a function that is uncertain. The CDR3 totals 19 residues. CDR3 in amino acids: CGSLRYDPPGQESYNEQFF. CDR3 nucleotide sequence: TGCGGCAGCCTACGATATGACCCCCCCGGACAGGAATCCTACAATGAGCAGTTCTTC.

The rearrangement uses TRBV5-1 and TRBJ1-1; D is perhaps TRBD1 (5 bases). Per the germline V gene, CDR1 is SGHRS and CDR2 is YFSETQ. V gave up 0 bases and J gave up 1 base, with 7 bases separating them. CDR3 size: 14 residues. The CDR3 nucleotides are TGCGCCAGCAGCTTGGTTGACAGGAACACTGAAGCTTTCTTT. It codes for CASSLVDRNTEAFF. Based on the CDR3 plus reference TRBV5-1 and TRBJ1-1, the full variable domain is KAGVTQTPRYLIKTRGQQVTLSCSPISGHRSVSWYQQTPGQGLQFLFEYFSETQRNKGNFPGRFSGRQFSNSRSEMNVSTLELGDSALYLCASSLVDRNTEAFFGQGTRLTVV.

This clonotype came up many times. The V and J genes are TRBV6-2 or TRBV6-3 and TRBJ2-1, with D perhaps matching TRBD2 (7 bases). CDR3 length: 15 amino acids. With 4 bases removed from V and 7 bases from J, the gap between germline ends came to 17 bases. The germline gives CDR1 MNHEY, CDR2 SVGEGT. The CDR3 reads CASSLGGRAVNEQFF. CDR3 nucleotides: TGTGCCAGCAGTTTAGGGGGGAGGGCCGTGAATGAGCAGTTCTTC.

The V call is TRBV4-1, the J call TRBJ2-1; 9 bases line up with TRBD2. The CDR3 length is 15 residues. CDR1 and CDR2 (germline): MGHRA, YSYEKL. After removal of 2 bases from V and 10 bases from J, the junction contained 9 bases not matched to a gene. CDR3 sequence: CASSQPGLAPQEQFF. The CDR3 DNA reads TGCGCCAGCAGCCAACCGGGACTAGCCCCCCAAGAGCAGTTCTTC.

In this sample, this clonotype turned up many times. The chain employs TRBV4-2 and TRBJ1-2, with a possible D match to TRBD1 (5 bases). Trimming stripped 5 bases from V and 5 bases from J, with 12 bases between. The CDR3 length is 13 residues. The germline V gene encodes CDR1 LGHNA and CDR2 YNFKEQ. The CDR3 region has the DNA TGTGCCAGCAGCGACCCCTCAGGGTATGGCTACACCTTC. It encodes CASSDPSGYGYTF.

The sample holds many counts of this clonotype. The chain recombines TRBV4-3 with TRBJ2-3; weak D call: TRBD2 (5 bases). CDR1 and CDR2 (germline): LGHNA, YSLEER. The length of the CDR3 is 15 residues. The ends were cut back, 1 base at V and 1 base at J, with 9 bases in the middle. CDR3 nucleotides: TGCGCCAGCAGCCAAGTCATCGGGGGCACAGATACGCAGTATTTT. This gives the protein CASSQVIGGTDTQYF.

This clonotype was recorded many times. This chain uses TRBV7-2 with TRBJ2-7; D unclear. Trimming took off 1 base at V and 3 bases at J, with 7 bases between the two ends. This CDR3 has 13 amino acids. Germline CDR1 is SGHTA and CDR2 is FQGNSA. The DNA for the CDR3 is TGTGCCAGCAGCTTAGTACTTCGCTACGAGCAGTACTTC. This codes for CASSLVLRYEQYF.

This clonotype has ten or more counts. The rearrangement joins TRBV28 to TRBJ1-3; D remains ambiguous. The germline V gene has CDR1 MDHEN and CDR2 SYDVKM. The CDR3 loop spans 12 amino acids. Deletions cut 10 bases from V and 5 bases from J, with 12 bases between. DNA of the CDR3: TGTGCCACCGCCCCGGGGAGAAACACCATATATTTT. Its protein is CATAPGRNTIYF.

This clonotype was counted many times. The rearrangement joins TRBV29-1 to TRBJ2-1; 14 positions match TRBD2. The V segment lost 6 bases and the J segment 7 bases; nucleotides outside the gene matches: 11. Germline assignment: CDR1 SQVTM and CDR2 ANQGSEA. This CDR3 region has 16 residues. The CDR3 reads CSVVGGLAGDWNEQFF. In DNA, the CDR3 is TGCAGCGTCGTGGGGGGACTAGCGGGAGATTGGAATGAGCAGTTCTTC.